This T cell receptor (beta chain) emerged from a study of identical twins. A universal primer site was incorporated via template switching, and the cDNA contained unique molecular identifiers. TCRdb reprocessed the 5' RACE reads via MiXCR and lists one record per CDR3 protein. The data hold some 660,000 distinct CDR3 sequences, with around 8.6% observed a single time. Healthy Caucasians made up all donors. Germline lookup yields CDR1 MNHEY and CDR2 SMNVEV (reference sequence). V dropped 0 bases and J dropped 2 bases, with 17 bases sitting between them. The CDR3 extends over 17 amino acids. These data were also reused for a study on yellow fever vaccine responses in identical twins.

Sequenced sample: PBMCs. The TCR originated in a woman aged 18-29 years in good health. V and J are TRBV27 and TRBJ2-7; a weak D match, TRBD1 (6 bases). CDR3 sequence (DNA): TGTGCCAGCAGTTTATCTCTCCCGGGACACGGACCCTACGAGCAGTACTTC. It specifies CASSLSLPGHGPYEQYF.